The entry that follows covers one T cell receptor beta chain sequence. The antigen remains unidentified. The data were obtained in a study of cytomegalovirus exposure and HLA in healthy donors. Whole-study findings and limits: Investigators reported 150 to 200 TCR beta chains as tied to cytomegalovirus. While the bulk of TCR sequences proved rare, some public TCRs turned up in many donors.

Germline V lookup: CDR1 LNHNV, CDR2 YYDKDF (reference sequence). There are 16 residues in the CDR3. V lost 0 bases and J lost 2, with 11 bases in between. The donors were members of the validation cohort, which comprised 120 subjects and was separate from the first cohort of roughly 700 subjects. TCRdb's copy holds only in-frame clones and misses some; the assay was immunoSEQ multiplex PCR. The repertoire holds 95,000 to 150,000 clones, with 70% to 90% as singletons. Input material: PBMCs. The TCR comes from a woman younger than 35 in good health and CMV-seronegative. The V and J genes are TRBV15 and TRBJ1-5, with D maybe TRBD1 (6 bases). CDR3 nucleotides: TGTGCCACCAGCAGAGATCCAGGGGTGGGCAATCAGCCCCAGCATTTT. It specifies CATSRDPGVGNQPQHF.